This T cell receptor beta chain was observed in a study of response to subunit inactivated influenza vaccine. Study-wide results and limits: The authors suggested that every seasonal influenza vaccination recruits few new T cells.

Trimming took off 6 bases at V and 7 bases at J, with 13 bases between the two ends. The CDR3 extends over 12 amino acids. Germline CDR1 and CDR2: MDHEN and SYDVKM. TCRdb fed the RT-PCR reads into MiXCR, producing one record per CDR3 protein. The data hold about 520,000 distinct CDR3 sequences, with 6% to 9% observed a single time. Regarding this clonotype: Its specificity is not known.

Sequencing used PBMCs from blood, obtained around 25 months after vaccination. The rearrangement links TRBV28 to TRBJ2-7; no firm D call. The TCR was taken from a man aged 45 to 75 who received an inactivated influenza vaccine. In DNA form, the CDR3 reads TGTGCCAGCAGCCCCTCAGGCTGGGAGCAGTACTTC. It yields the protein CASSPSGWEQYF.